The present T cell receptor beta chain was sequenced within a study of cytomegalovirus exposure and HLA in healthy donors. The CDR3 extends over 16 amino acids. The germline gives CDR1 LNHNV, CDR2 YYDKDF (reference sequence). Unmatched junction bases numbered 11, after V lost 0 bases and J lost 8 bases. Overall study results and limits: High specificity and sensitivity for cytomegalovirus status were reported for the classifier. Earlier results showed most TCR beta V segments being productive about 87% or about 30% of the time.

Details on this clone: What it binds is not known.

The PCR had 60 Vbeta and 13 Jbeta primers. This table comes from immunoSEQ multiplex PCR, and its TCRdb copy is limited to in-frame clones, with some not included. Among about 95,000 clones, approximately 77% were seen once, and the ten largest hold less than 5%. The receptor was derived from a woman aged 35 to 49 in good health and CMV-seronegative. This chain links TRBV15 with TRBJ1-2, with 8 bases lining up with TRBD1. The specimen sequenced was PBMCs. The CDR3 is CATSRETLTGAGGYTF. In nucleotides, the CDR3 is TGTGCCACCAGCAGAGAGACCTTGACAGGGGCCGGCGGCTACACCTTC.